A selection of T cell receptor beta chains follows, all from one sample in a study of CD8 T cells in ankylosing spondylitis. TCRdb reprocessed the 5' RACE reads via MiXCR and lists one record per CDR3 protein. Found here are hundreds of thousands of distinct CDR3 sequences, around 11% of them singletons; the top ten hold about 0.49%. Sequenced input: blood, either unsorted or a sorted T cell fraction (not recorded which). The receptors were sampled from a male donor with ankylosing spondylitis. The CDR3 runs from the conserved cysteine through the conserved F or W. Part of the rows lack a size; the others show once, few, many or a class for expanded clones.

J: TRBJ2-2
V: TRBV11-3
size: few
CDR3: CASSQSGSNTGELFF

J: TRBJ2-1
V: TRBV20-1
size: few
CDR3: CSAQGAGGYNEQFF

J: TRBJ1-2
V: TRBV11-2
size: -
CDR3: CASSLRYPSGGGYTF

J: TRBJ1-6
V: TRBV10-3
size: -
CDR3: CAISWGRQGANSPLHF

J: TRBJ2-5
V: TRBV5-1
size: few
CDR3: CASSLAGGGQQETQYF

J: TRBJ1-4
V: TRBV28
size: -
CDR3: CASSTLGANEKLFF

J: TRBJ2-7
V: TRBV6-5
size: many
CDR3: CATGGDSYEQYF

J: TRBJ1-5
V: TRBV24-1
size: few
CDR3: CATSDFGVSPQHF

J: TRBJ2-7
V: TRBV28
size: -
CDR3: CASSQTGGAREQYF

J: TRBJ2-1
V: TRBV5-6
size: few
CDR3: CASSLAGRGPWDEQFF

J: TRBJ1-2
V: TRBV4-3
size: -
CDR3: CASSQEWVGATNYGYTF

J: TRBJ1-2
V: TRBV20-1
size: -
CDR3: CSASVGSDYGYTF

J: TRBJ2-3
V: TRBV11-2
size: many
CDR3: CASSVLGDTQYF

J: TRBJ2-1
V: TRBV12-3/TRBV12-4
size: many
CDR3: CASSSSGYTYNEQFF

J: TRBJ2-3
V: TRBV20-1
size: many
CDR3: CSARVWGTDTQYF

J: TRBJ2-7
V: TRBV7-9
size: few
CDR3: CASSLNGLSYEQYF

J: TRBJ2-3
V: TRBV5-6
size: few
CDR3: CASSFIAGGLTDTQYF

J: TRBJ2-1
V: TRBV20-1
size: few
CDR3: CSARRPGLAGGNEQFF

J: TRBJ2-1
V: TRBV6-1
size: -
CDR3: CASSLGTSSMAEQFF

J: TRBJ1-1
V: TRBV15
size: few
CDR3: CATSRGPRNTEAFF

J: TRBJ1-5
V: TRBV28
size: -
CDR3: CASQGAANQPQHF

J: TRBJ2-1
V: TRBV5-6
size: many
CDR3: CASSPGQGVTYNEQFF

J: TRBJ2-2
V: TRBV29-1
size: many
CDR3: CSVETGRGTGELFF

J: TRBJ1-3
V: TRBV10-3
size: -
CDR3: CAITPGTGRGDTIYF

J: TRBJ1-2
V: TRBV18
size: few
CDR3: CASSDNRGDGYTF

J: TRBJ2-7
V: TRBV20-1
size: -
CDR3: CSARGLSGTTFYEQYF

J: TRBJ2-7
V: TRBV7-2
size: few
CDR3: CASSPTRDGIYEQYF

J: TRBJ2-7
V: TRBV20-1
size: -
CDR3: CSASVPDRTYEQYF

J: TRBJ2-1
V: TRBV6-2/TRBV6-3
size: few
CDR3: CASSYALSSYNEQFF

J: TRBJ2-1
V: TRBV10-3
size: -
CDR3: CAIRTRGVNEQFF

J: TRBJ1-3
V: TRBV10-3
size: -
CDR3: CAISDAGAGNTIYF

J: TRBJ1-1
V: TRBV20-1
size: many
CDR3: CSARDPVNTEAFF

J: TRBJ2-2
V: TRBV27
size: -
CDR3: CASSTRLPLNTGELFF

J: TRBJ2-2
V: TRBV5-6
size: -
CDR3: CASSPTTGRVTGELFF

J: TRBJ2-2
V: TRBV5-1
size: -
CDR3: CASSLGVSYAGELFF

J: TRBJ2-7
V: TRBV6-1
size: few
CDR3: CASRPTGRYEQYF

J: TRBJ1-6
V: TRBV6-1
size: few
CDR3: CASAPPSSYNSPLHF

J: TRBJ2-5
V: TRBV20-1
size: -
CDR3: CSASGASGQETQYF

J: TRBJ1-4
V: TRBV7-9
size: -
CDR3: CASSAGTGIEKLFF

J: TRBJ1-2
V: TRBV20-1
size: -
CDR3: CSARGQYANYGYTF

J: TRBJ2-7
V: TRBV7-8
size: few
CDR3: CASSTRTERTYEQYF

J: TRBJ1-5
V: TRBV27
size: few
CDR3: CASMLSYGFSNQPQHF

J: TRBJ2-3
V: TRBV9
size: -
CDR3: CASSVLAGGGTDTQYF

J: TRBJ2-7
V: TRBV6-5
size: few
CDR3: CASSYSKGGPSGYEQYF

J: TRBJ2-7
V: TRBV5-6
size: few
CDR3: CASSAGSSGEGSYEQYF

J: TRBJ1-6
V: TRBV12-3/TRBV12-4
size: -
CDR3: CASSHRFGYNSPLHF

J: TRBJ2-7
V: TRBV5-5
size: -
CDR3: CASSLAAHPYEQYF

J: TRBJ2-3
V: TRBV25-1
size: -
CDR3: CASSDSGMADTQYF

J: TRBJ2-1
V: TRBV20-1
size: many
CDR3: CSAHIMGGRQSYNEQFF

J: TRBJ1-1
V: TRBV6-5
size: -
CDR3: CASSYARVAFF

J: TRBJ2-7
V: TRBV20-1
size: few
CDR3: CSAPPGRSGGEQYF

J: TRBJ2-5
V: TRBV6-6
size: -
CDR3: CATGTGGETQYF

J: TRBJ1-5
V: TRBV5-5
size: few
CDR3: CASARYSNQPQHF

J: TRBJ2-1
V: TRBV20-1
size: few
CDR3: CSASDGSYNEQFF